This entry is about one TCR beta chain. Its antigen is as yet unknown. One end of the junction is discordant with germline, which a read error may explain. These data come from a study of post-analysis software for immune sequencing data. Study-level background: Several disease courses (relapsing-remitting, secondary progressive and progressive-relapsing) of multiple sclerosis were included. Study conclusions and caveats: Strong co-clustering by F measure was evident for samples that had been prepared in the same batch. TRBV5-6, TRBV5-1 and TRBV20-1 were among five TRBV segments more frequent in patients than controls.

Germline V CDR1 and CDR2: MDHEN, SYDVKM. The CDR3 length is 16 residues. cDNA libraries of TCR beta carried unique molecular identifiers. TCRdb re-called the PCR reads through MiXCR, storing one row per CDR3 protein. The sample gives some 800,000 distinct CDR3 sequences, about 45% of which show up once; roughly 5.2% is in the top ten. The chain uses TRBV28 and TRBJ1-5; D perhaps matches TRBD1 (5 bases). The sample comprised blood. The sequence derives from a girl aged 5 to 17 with multiple sclerosis. CDR3 loop: CVSSYGAGIGNQPQHF. The CDR3 DNA reads TGTGTCAGCAGTTATGGGGCAGGGATTGGCAATCAGCCCCAGCATTTT. Combining the CDR3 with reference TRBV28 and TRBJ1-5 gives the whole variable domain DVKVTQSSRYLVKRTGEKVFLECVQDMDHENMFWYRQDPGLGLRLIYFSYDVKMKEKGDIPEGYSVSREKKERFSLILESASTNQTSMYLCVSSYGAGIGNQPQHFGDGTRLSIL.